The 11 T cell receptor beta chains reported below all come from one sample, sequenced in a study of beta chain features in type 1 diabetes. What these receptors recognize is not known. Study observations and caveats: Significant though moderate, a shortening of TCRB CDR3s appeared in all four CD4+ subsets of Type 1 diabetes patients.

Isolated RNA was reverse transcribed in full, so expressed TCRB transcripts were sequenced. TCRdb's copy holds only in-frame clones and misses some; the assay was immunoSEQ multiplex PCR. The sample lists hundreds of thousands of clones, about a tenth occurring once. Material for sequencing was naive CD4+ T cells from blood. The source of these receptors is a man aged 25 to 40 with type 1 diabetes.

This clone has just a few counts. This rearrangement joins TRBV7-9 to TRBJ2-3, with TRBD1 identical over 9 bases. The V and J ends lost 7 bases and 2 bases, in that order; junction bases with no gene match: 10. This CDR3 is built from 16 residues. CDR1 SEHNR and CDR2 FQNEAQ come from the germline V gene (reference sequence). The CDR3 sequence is CASMKQGAQFTDTQYF. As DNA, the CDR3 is TGTGCCAGCATGAAACAGGGGGCTCAATTCACAGATACGCAGTATTTT.

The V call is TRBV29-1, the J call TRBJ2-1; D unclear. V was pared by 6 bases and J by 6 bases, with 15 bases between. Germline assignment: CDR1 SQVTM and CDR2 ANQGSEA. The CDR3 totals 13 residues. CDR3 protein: CSVAPRLSNEQFF. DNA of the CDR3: TGCAGCGTCGCTCCTAGACTGAGCAATGAGCAGTTCTTC.

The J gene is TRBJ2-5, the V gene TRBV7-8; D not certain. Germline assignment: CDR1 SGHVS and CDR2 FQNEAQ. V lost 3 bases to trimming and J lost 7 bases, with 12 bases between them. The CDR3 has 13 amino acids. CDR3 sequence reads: CASSFEPAGTQYF. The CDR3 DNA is TGTGCCAGCAGCTTTGAGCCGGCAGGGACCCAGTACTTC.

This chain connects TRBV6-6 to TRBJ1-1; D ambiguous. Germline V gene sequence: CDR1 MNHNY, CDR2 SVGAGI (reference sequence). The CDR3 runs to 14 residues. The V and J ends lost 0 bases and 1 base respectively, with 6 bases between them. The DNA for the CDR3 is TGTGCCAGCAGTTACTCGAGCTGGAACACTGAAGCTTTCTTT. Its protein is CASSYSSWNTEAFF.

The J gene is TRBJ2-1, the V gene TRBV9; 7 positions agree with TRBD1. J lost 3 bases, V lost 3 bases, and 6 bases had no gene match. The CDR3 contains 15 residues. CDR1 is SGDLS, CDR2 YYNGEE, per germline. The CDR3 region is CASSDSGQFYNEQFF. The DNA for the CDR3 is TGTGCCAGCAGCGATTCGGGACAGTTCTACAATGAGCAGTTCTTC.

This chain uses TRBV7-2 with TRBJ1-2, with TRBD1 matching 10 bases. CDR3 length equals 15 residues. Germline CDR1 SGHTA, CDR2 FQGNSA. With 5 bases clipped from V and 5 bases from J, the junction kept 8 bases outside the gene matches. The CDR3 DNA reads TGTGCCAGCAGCCCGGGACAGGGGCGAGGGTATGGCTACACCTTC. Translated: CASSPGQGRGYGYTF. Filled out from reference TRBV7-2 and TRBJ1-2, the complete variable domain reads GAGVSQSPSNKVTEKGKDVELRCDPISGHTALYWYRQSLGQGLEFLIYFQGNSAPDKSGLPSDRFSAERTGGSVSTLTIQRTQQEDSAVYLCASSPGQGRGYGYTFGSGTRLTVV.

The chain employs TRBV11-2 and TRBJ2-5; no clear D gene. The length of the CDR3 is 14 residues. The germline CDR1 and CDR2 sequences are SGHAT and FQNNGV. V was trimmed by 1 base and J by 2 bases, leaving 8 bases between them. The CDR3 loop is CASSLGQAQETQYF. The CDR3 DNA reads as TGTGCCAGCAGCTTAGGGCAGGCTCAAGAGACCCAGTACTTC.

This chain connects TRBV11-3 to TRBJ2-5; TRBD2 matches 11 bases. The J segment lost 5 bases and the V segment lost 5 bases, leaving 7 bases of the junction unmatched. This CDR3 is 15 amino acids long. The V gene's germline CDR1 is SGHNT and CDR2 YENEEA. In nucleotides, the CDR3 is TGTGCCAGCAGCCTGACTAGCGGGGTTGGGGAGACCCAGTACTTC. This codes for CASSLTSGVGETQYF.

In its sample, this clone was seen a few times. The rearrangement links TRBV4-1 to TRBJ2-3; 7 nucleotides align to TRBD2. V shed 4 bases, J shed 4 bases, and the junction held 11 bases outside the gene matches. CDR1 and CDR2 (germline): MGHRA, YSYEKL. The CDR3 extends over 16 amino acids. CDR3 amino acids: CASSPGTTSWADTQYF. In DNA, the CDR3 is TGCGCCAGCAGCCCTGGGACTACTTCCTGGGCAGATACGCAGTATTTT.

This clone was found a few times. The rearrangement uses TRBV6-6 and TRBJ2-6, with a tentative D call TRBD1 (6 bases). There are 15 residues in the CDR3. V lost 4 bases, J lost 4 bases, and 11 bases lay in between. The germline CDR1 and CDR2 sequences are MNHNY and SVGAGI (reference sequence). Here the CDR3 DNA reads TGTGCCAGCAGTTTTCCCGGGACAGGGGCCAACGTCCTGACTTTC. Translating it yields CASSFPGTGANVLTF.

CDR3 sequence (DNA): TGCAGCGTTGTACAGGGGGGGGATGAAGCTTTCTTT. Translation gives CSVVQGGDEAFF. V is TRBV29-1 and J is TRBJ1-1; 8 nucleotides match TRBD1. The CDR3 totals 12 residues. In germline, CDR1 is SQVTM, CDR2 ANQGSEA. J was trimmed by 7 bases and V by 4 bases; bases with no gene match: 5.